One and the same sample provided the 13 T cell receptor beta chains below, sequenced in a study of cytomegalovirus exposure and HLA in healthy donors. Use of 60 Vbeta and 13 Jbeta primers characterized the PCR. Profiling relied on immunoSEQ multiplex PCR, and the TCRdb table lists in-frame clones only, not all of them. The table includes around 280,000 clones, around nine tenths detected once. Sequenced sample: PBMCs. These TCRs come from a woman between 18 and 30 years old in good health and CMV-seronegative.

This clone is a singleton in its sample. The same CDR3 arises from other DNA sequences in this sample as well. CDR3 DNA: TGTGCCAGCAGCAGGCTAGCGGGGGCTAATGAGCAGTTCTTC. Translating gives CASSRLAGANEQFF. This chain links TRBV2 with TRBJ2-1, with 10 bases that match TRBD2. V lost 6 bases to trimming and J lost 7 bases; unmatched junction nucleotides: 6. The V gene's germline CDR1 is SNHLY and CDR2 FYNNEI. The CDR3 is 14 amino acids.

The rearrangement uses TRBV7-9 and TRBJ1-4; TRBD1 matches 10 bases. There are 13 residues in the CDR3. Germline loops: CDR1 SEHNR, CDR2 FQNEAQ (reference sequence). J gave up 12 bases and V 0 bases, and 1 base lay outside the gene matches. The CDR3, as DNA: TGTGCCAGCAGCTTAGCGACAGGGGGCGAACTGTTTTTT. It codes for CASSLATGGELFF.

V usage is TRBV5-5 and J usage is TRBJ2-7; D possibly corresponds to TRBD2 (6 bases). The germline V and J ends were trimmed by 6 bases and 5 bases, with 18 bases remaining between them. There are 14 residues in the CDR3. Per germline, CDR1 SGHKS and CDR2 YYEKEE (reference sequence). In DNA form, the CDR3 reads TGTGCCAGCACCCCAAGGGACTTCCCCCACGAGCAGTACTTC. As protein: CASTPRDFPHEQYF.

CDR3 bases: TGTGCCAGCAGCCCGGGACTAGCGGGGGGACGCACAGATACGCAGTATTTT. The encoded protein is CASSPGLAGGRTDTQYF. The rearrangement uses TRBV5-6 and TRBJ2-3; 15 nucleotides agree with TRBD2. Germline trimming cut 4 bases from V and 1 base from J; bases unmatched to any gene: 4. CDR1 is SGHDT and CDR2 is YYEEEE in the germline V gene. This CDR3 has 17 residues.

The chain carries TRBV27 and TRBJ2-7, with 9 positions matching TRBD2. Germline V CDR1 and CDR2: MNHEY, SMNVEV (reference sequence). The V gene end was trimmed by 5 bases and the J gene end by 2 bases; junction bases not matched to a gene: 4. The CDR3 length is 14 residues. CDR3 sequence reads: CASSPSGVAYEQYF. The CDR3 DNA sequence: TGTGCCAGCAGTCCTAGCGGGGTCGCCTACGAGCAGTACTTC.

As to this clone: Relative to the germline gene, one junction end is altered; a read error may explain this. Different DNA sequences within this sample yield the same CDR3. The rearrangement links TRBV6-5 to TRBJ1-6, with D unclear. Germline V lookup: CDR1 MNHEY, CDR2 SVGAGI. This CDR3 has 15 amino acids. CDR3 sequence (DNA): TGTGCCAGCAGTTACTGGTTGGAGCCTAATTCCCCCCTCCACTTT. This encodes CASSYWLEPNSPLHF.

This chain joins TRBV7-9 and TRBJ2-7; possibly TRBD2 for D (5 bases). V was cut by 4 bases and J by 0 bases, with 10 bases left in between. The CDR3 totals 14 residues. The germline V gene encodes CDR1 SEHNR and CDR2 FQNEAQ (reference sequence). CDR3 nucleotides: TGTGCCAGCAGCTCCGGCCGGGACTCCTACGAGCAGTACTTC. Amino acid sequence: CASSSGRDSYEQYF.

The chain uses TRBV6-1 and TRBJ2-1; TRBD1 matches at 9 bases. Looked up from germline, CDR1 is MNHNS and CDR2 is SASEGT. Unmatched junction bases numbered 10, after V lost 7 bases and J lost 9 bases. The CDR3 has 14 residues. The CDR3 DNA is TGTGCCAGCATTGGGACAGGGTGGTGGGGTGAGCAGTTCTTC. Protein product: CASIGTGWWGEQFF.

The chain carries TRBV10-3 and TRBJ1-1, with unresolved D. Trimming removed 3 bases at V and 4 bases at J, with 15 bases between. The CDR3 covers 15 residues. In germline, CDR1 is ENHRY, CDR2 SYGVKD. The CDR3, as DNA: TGTGCCATCAGTGACCTAGACGTTTCGAGCACTGAAGCTTTCTTT. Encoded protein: CAISDLDVSSTEAFF.

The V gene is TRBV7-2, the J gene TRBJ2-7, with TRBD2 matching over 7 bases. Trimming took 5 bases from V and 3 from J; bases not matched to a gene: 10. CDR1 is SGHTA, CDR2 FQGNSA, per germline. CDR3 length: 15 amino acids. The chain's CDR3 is CASSPPGGPIYEQYF. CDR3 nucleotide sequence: TGTGCCAGCAGCCCCCCGGGGGGACCTATCTACGAGCAGTACTTC.

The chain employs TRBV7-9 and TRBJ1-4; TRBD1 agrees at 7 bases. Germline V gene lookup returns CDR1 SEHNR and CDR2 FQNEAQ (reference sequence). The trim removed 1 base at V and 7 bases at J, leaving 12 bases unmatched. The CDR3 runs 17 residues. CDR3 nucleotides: TGTGCCAGCAGCTTAGGATTCGGACAGGCTTGGGGTGAAAAACTGTTTTTT. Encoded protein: CASSLGFGQAWGEKLFF. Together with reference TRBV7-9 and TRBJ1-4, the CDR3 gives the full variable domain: DTGVSQNPRHKITKRGQNVTFRCDPISEHNRLYWYRQTLGQGPEFLTYFQNEAQLEKSRLLSDRFSAERPKGSFSTLEIQRTEQGDSAMYLCASSLGFGQAWGEKLFFGSGTQLSVL.

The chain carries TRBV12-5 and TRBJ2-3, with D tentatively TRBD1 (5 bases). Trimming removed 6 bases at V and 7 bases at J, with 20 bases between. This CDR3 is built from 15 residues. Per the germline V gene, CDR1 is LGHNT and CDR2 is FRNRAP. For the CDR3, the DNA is TGTGCTAGTGGCCCCCCCGCAGGGTGGAGTAATACGCAGTATTTT. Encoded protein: CASGPPAGWSNTQYF.

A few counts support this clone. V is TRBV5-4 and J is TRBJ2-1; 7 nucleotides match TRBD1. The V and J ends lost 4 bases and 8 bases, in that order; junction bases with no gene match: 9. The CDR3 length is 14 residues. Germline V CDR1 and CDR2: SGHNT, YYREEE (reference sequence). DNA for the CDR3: TGTGCCAGCAGCCCCCCGACAGGGAAATATGAGCAGTTCTTC. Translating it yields CASSPPTGKYEQFF.